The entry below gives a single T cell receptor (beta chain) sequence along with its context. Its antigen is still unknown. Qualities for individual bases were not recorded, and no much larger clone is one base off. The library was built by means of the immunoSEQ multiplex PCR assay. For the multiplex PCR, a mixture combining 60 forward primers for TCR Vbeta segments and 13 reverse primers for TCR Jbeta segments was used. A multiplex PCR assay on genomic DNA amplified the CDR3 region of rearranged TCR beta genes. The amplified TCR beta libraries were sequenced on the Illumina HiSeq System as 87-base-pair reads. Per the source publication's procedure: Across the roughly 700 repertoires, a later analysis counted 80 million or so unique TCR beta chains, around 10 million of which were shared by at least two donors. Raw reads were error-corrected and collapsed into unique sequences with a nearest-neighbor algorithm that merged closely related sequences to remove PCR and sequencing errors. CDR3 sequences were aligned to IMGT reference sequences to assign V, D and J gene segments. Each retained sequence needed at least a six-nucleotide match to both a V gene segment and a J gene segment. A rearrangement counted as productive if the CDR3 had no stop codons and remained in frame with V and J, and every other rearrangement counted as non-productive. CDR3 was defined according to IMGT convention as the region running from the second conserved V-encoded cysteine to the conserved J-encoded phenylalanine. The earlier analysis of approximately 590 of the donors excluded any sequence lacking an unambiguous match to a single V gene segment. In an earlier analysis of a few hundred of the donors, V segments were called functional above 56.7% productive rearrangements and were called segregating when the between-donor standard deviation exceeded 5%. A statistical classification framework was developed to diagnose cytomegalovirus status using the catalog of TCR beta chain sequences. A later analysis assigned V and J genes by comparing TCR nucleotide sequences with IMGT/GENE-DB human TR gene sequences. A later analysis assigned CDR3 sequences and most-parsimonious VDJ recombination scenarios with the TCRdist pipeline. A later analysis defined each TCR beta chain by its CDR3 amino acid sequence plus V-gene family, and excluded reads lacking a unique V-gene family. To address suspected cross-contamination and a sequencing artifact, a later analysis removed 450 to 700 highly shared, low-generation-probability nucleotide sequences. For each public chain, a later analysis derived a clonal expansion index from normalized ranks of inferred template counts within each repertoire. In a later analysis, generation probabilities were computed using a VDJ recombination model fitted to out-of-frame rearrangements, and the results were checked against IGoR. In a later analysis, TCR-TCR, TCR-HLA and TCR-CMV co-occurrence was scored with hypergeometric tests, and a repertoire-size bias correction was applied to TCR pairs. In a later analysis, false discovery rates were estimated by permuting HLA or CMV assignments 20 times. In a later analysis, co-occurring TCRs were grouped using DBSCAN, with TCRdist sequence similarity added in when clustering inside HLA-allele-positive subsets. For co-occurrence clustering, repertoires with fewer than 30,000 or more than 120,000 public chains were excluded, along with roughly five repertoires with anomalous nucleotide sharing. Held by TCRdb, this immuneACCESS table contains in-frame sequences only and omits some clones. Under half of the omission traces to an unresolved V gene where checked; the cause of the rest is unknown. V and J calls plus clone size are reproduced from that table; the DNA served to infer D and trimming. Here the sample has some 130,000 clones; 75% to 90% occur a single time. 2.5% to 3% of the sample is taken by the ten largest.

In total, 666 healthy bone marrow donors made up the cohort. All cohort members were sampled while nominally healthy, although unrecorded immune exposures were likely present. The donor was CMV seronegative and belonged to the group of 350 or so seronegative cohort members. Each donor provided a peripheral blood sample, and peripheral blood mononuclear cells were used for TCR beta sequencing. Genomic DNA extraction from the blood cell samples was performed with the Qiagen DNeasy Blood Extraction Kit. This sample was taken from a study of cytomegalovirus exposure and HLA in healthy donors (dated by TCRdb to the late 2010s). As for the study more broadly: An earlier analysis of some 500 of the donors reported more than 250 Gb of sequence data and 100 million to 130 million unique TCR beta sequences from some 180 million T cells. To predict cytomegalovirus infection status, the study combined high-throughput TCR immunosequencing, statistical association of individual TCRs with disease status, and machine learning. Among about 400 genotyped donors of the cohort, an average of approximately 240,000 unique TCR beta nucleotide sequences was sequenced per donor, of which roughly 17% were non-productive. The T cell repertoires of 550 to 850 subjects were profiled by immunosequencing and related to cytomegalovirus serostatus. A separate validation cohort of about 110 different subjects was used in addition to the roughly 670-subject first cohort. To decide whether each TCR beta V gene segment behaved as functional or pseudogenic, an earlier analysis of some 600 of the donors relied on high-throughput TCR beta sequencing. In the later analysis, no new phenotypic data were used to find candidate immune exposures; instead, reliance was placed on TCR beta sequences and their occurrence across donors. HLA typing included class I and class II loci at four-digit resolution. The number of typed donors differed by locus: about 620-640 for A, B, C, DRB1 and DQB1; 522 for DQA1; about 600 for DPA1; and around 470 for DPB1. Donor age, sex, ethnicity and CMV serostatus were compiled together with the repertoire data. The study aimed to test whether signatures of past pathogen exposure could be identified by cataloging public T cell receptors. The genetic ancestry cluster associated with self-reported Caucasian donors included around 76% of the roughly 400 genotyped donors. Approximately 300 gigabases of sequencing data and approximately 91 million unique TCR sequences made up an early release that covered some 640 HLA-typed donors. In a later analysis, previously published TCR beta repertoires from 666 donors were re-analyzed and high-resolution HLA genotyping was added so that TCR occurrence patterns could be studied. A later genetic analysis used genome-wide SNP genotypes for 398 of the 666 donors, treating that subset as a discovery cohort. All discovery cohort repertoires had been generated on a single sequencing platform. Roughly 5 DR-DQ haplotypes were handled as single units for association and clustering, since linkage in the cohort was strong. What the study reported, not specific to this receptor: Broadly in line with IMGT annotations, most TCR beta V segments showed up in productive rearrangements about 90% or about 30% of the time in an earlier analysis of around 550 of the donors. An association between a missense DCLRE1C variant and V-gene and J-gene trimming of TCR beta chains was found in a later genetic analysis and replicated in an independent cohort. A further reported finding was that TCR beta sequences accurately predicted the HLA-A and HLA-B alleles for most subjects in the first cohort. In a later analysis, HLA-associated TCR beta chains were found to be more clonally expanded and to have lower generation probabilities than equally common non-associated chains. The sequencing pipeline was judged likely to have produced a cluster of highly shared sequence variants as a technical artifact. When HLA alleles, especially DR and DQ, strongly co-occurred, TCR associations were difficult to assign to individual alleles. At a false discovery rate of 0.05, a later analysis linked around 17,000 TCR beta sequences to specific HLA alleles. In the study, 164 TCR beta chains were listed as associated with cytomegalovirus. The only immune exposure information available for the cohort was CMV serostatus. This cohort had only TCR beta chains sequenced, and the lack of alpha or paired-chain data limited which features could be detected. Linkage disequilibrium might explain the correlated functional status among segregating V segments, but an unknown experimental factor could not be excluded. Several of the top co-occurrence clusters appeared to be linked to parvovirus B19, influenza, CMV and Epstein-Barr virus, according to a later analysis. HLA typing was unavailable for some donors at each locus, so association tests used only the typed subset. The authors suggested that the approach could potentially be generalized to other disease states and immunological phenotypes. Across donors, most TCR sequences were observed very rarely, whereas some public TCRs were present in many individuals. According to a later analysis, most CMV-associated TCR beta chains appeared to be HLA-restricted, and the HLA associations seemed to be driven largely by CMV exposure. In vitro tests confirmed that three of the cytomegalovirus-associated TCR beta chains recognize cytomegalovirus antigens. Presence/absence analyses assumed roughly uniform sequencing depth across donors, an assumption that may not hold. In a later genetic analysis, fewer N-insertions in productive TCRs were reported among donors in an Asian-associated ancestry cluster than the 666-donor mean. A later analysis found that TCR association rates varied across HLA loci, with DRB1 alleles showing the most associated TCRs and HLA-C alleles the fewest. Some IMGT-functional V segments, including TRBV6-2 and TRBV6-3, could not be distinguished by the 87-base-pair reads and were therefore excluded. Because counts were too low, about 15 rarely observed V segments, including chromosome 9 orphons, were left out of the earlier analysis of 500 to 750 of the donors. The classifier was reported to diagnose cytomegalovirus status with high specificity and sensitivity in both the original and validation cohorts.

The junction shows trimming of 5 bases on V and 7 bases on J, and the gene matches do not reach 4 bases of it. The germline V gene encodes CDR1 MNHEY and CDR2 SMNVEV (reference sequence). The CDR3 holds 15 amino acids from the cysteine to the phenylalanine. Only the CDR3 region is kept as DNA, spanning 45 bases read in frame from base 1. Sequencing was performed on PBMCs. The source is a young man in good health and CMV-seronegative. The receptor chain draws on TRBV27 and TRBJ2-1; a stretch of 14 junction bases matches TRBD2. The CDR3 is CASSVGTSGSNEQFF. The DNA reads TGTGCCAGCAGTGTCGGGACTAGCGGGAGTAATGAGCAGTTCTTC.